What follows is one TCR beta chain and its context. The entry originates in a study of blood T cell repertoires in COVID-19. Study-wide context: Sites in the United States, Italy and Spain provided acute and convalescent COVID-19 samples. The analysed material was cDNA or gDNA that came from T cells, B-cell-depleted T cells, or PBMCs.

This CDR3 region has 14 residues. Germline V gene data show CDR1 as MNHNY and CDR2 as SVGAGI (reference sequence). V gave up 2 bases and J gave up 6 bases, with 12 bases separating them. Per the authors' pipeline: Nucleated cell counts were estimated from reference gene primer amplification. This table comes from immunoSEQ multiplex PCR, and its TCRdb copy is limited to in-frame clones, with some not included. Clone size and V and J calls were adopted from that table, with D and trimming inferred from the DNA. Among some 150,000 clones listed, roughly 82% were seen once. The sample comprised peripheral blood. The TCR sequence derives from a woman between 45 and 60 years old in a cohort sampled during active or convalescent COVID-19. V usage is TRBV6-6 and J usage is TRBJ2-3, with D uncertain. The CDR3: CASSYGLYRDTQYF. CDR3 DNA sequence: TGTGCCAGCAGTTACGGTCTATATCGGGATACGCAGTATTTT.